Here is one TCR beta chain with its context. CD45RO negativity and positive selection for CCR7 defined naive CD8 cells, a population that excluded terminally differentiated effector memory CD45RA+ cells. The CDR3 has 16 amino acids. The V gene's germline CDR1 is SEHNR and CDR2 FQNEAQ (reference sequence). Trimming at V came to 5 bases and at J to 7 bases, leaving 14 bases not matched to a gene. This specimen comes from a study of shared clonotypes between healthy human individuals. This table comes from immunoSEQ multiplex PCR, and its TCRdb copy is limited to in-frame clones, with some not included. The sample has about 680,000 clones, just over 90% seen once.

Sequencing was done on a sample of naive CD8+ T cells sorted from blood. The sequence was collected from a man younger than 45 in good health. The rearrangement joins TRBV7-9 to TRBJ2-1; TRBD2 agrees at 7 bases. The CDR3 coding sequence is TGTGCCAGCAGCGACTTCCTTGGGGGGGTACTGAATGAGCAGTTCTTC. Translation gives CASSDFLGGVLNEQFF.